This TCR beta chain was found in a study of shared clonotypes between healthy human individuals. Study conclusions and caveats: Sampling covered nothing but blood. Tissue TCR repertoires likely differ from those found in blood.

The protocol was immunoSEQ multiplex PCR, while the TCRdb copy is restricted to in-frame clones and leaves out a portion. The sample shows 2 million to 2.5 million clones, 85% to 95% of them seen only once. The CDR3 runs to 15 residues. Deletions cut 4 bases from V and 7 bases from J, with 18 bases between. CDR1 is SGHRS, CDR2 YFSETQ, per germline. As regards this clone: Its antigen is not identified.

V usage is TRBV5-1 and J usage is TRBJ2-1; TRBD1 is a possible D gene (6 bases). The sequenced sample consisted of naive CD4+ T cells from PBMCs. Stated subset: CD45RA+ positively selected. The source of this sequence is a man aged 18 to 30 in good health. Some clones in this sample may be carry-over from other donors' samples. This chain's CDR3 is CASSPVTAGVNEQFF. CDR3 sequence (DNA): TGCGCCAGCAGCCCCGTGACGGCAGGGGTAAATGAGCAGTTCTTC.